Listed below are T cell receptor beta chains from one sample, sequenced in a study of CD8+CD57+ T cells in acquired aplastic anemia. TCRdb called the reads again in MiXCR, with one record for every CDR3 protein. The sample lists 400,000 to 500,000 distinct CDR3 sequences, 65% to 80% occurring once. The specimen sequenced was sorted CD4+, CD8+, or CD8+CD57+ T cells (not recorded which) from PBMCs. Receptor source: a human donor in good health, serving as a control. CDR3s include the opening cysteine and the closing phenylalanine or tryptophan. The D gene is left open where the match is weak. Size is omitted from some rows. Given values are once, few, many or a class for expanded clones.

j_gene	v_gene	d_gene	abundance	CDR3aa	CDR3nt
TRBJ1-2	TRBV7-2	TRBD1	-	CASRPKSRDSDYGYTF	TGTGCCAGCCGCCCGAAGTCGAGGGACAGTGACTATGGCTACACCTTC
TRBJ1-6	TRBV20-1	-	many	CSARASGAYNSPLHF	TGCAGTGCTAGAGCCTCAGGGGCTTATAATTCACCCCTCCACTTT
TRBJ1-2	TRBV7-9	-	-	CASRLGPRENYGATF	TGTGCCAGCAGATTGGGTCCCAGGGAAAACTATGGAGCCACCTTC
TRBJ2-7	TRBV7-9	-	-	CASSSGDFTGIEDQYF	TGTGCCAGCAGCTCAGGGGACTTTACGGGTATAGAAGATCAGTACTTC
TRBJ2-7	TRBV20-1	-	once	CSAISPGHRNEQYF	TGCAGTGCTATCTCACCGGGGCATCGCAACGAGCAGTACTTC
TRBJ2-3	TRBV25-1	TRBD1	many	CASSDPGQEIDTQYF	TGTGCCAGCAGTGATCCGGGACAGGAAATAGATACGCAGTATTTT
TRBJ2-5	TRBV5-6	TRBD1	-	CASSRGTGTETQYF	TGTGCCAGCAGCCGCGGGACAGGGACAGAGACCCAGTACTTC
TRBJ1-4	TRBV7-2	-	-	CASSLTEEETLFF	TGTGCCAGCAGCTTAACAGAAGAAGAAACACTGTTTTTT
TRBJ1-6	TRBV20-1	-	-	CSASDGPKNSPLHF	TGCAGCGCTTCAGACGGGCCAAAGAATTCACCCCTCCACTTT
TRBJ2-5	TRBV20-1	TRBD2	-	CSARNRLAETQYF	TGCAGTGCTAGAAACCGACTAGCGGAGACCCAGTACTTC